Below, one T cell receptor beta chain is given with its context. The protocol was immunoSEQ multiplex PCR, while the TCRdb copy is restricted to in-frame clones and leaves out a portion. The table records 70,000 to 95,000 clones, around 89% of them present only once. V was pared by 0 bases and J by 0 bases, with 4 bases between. The V gene's germline CDR1 is SGDLS and CDR2 YYNGEE. The CDR3 spans 13 residues. The source of the sample is a study of siplizumab effects on memory and regulatory T cells. The TCR comes from a human donor in good health. This chain joins TRBV9 and TRBJ2-7; D remains ambiguous. The specimen was CD4+ T cells sorted from blood. CDR3 amino acids: CASSVGASYEQYF. Written as DNA, the CDR3 is TGTGCCAGCAGCGTAGGGGCCTCCTACGAGCAGTACTTC.